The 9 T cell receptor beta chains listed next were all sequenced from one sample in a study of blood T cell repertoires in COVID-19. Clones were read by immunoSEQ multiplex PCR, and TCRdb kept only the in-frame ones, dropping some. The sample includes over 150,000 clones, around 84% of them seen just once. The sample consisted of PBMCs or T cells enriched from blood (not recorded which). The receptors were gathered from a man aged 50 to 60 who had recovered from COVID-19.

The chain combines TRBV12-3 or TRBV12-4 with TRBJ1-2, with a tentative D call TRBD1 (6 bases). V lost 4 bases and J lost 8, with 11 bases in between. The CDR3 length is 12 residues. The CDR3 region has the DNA TGTGCCAGCAGTTCAGGGGTTCTCGGCTACACCTTC. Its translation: CASSSGVLGYTF.

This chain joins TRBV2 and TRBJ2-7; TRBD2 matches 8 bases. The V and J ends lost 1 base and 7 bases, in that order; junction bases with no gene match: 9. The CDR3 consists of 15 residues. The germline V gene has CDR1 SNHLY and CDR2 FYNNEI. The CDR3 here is CASSEGGLAGGEQYF. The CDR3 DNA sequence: TGTGCCAGCAGTGAAGGGGGACTCGCGGGGGGAGAGCAGTACTTC. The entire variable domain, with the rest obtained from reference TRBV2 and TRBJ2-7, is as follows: EPEVTQTPSHQVTQMGQEVILRCVPISNHLYFYWYRQILGQKVEFLVSFYNNEISEKSEIFDDQFSVERPDGSNFTLKIRSTKLEDSAMYFCASSEGGLAGGEQYFGPGTRLTVT.

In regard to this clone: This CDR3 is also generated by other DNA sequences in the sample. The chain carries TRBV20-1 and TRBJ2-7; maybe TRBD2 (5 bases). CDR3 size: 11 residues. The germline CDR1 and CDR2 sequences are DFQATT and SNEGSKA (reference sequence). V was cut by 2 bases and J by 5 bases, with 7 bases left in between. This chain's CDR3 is CSARSGHEQYF. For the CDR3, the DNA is TGCAGTGCTAGAAGCGGCCACGAGCAGTACTTC.

The CDR3 region has the DNA TGTGCCAGCAGTGCCCAGAAATACACTGAAGCTTTCTTT. Its translation is CASSAQKYTEAFF. V usage is TRBV2 and J usage is TRBJ1-1; no definite D call. This CDR3 is built from 13 residues. Trimming took off 4 bases at V and 3 bases at J, with 9 bases between the two ends. Germline CDR1 SNHLY, CDR2 FYNNEI.

CDR3 in amino acids: CASSLAGTGNYEQYF. The CDR3 nucleotides are TGTGCCAGCAGCTTGGCCGGGACAGGAAACTACGAGCAGTACTTC. The rearrangement links TRBV5-4 to TRBJ2-7, with TRBD1 matching 8 bases. The CDR3 has 15 amino acids. The germline gives CDR1 SGHNT, CDR2 YYREEE (reference sequence). With 0 bases clipped from V and 3 bases from J, the junction kept 5 bases outside the gene matches.

CDR3: CATTEQGIDGYTF. CDR3 DNA: TGTGCCACAACAGAGCAGGGCATTGATGGCTACACCTTC. The genes are TRBV19 and TRBJ1-2; maybe TRBD1 (5 bases). Trimming removed 10 bases from V and 6 bases from J, with 18 bases in between. Germline V CDR1 and CDR2: LNHDA, SQIVND (reference sequence). This CDR3 is 13 amino acids long.

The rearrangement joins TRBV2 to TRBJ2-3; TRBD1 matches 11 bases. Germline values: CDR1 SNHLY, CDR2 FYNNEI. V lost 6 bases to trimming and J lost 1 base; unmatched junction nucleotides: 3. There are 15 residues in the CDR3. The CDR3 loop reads CASSQDRGRTDTQYF. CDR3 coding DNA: TGTGCCAGCAGCCAGGACAGGGGGCGCACAGATACGCAGTATTTT.

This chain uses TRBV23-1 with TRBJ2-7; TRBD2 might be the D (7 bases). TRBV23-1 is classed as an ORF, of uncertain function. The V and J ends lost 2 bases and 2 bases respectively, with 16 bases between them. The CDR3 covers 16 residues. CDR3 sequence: CASSQPREGGAYEQYF. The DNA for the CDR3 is TGCGCCAGCAGTCAACCAAGGGAGGGGGGAGCCTACGAGCAGTACTTC.

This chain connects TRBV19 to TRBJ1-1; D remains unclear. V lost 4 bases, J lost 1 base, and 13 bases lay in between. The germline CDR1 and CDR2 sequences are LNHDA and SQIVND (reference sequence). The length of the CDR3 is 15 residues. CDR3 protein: CASSNTLNTNTEAFF. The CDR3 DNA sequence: TGTGCCAGTAGTAATACCCTCAACACGAACACTGAAGCTTTCTTT.